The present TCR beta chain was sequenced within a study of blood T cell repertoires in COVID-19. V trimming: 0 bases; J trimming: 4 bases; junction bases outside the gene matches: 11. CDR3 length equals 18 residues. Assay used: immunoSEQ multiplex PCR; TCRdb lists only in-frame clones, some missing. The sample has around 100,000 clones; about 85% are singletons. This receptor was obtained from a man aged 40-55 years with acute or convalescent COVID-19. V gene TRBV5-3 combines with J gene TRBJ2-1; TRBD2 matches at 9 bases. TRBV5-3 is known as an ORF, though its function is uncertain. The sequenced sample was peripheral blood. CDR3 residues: CARSLAVAGVGRYNEQFF. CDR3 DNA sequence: TGTGCCAGAAGCTTGGCGGTAGCGGGAGTTGGGCGTTACAATGAGCAGTTCTTC.